Here is one TCR beta chain with its context. The sample comes from a study of T cells in Graves' hyperthyroidism and ophthalmopathy. Whole-study context: Peripheral blood collection took place at initial diagnosis, before any treatment.

Patients aged 18 to 65 with hyperthyroidism were newly diagnosed, with duration under 2 months. Clinical symptoms, serum thyroxine and TRAb, thyroid ultrasound and orbital computed tomography were used for the diagnoses. J gave up 10 bases and V 2 bases, and 10 bases lay outside the gene matches. The CDR3 is made up of 15 amino acids. Per the germline V gene, CDR1 is DFQATT and CDR2 is SNEGSKA (reference sequence). Template material for amplifying TCR beta CDR3 regions consisted of RNA transcripts. First-round RT-PCR targeting the TCR CDR3 was performed with the HTBI primer set. TCRdb reprocessed the multiplex PCR reads with MiXCR, giving one entry per CDR3 protein. The profile shows approximately 610,000 distinct CDR3 sequences, over 15% of them singletons.

The clonotype originates from a woman younger than 30 with Graves' hyperthyroidism. The chain carries TRBV20-1 and TRBJ1-6; 8 bases are a match to TRBD1. Input material: blood. CDR3 nucleotides: TGCAGTGCTAGAATCACGGGACAGGAAAAATCACCCCTCCACTTT. Amino acids: CSARITGQEKSPLHF.